These T cell receptor beta chains were read from a single sample in a study of cytomegalovirus exposure and HLA in healthy donors. The method was immunoSEQ multiplex PCR; TCRdb's version includes in-frame clones alone and lacks a portion of them. The repertoire consists of about 150,000 clones, with around 90% occurring once and the leading ten covering about 3.1%. Material for sequencing was PBMCs. These receptors came from a woman aged 18-30 years in good health and CMV-seropositive. CDR3s include the opening cysteine and the closing phenylalanine or tryptophan. The order of the fields is J gene, V gene, D gene, clone size, CDR3 DNA, CDR3 protein. The D gene is left open where the match is weak. Only part of the rows carry a size: once, few, many, or a class if the clone is expanded.

TRBJ2-1,TRBV7-2,TRBD2,once,TGTGCCAGCAGCTTAGGGGCGGGAGGGCACAATGAGCAGTTCTTC,CASSLGAGGHNEQFF
TRBJ2-6,TRBV9,-,-,TGTGCCAGCAGCGTAGGTGTCGGTTCTGGGGCCAACGTCCTGACTTTC,CASSVGVGSGANVLTF
TRBJ2-7,TRBV5-8,-,once,TGTGCCAGCAGCTTGCAGGGGAGCTCCTACGAGCAGTACTTC,CASSLQGSSYEQYF
TRBJ2-3,TRBV6-1,-,few,TGTGCCAGCAGTGACAGAAGCACAGATACGCAGTATTTT,CASSDRSTDTQYF
TRBJ1-1,TRBV27,-,-,TGTGCCAGCAGTAGCCAGGGAAACACTGAAGCTTTCTTT,CASSSQGNTEAFF
TRBJ2-1,TRBV7-2,TRBD1,-,TGTGCCAGCAGCTTTGGGACAGGGGTCCTGAATGAGCAGTTCTTC,CASSFGTGVLNEQFF
TRBJ1-2,TRBV9,TRBD1,-,TGTGCCAGCAGCATTTTGGGACAGGGTTCGGGAGGCTACACCTTC,CASSILGQGSGGYTF
TRBJ1-2,TRBV5-1,-,-,TGCGCCAGCAGCTTGGCTCCGGCCAGGAACTATGGCTACACCTTC,CASSLAPARNYGYTF
TRBJ1-2,TRBV9,-,-,TGTGCCAGCAGCCCAGGCCAGCTTGACTATGGCTACACCTTC,CASSPGQLDYGYTF
TRBJ2-5,TRBV28,-,-,TGTGCCAGCAGTTTAGGGGCGTCAGGGATCGAGACCCAGTACTTC,CASSLGASGIETQYF
TRBJ1-3,TRBV2,-,-,TGTGCCAGCATCCAGGGAAGGGGGTCTGGAAACACCATATATTTT,CASIQGRGSGNTIYF
TRBJ2-7,TRBV5-6,TRBD2,-,TGTGCCAGCAGCTTGTTCCTAGCGGGACTCGACGAGCAGTACTTC,CASSLFLAGLDEQYF
TRBJ1-2,TRBV19,TRBD1,-,TGTGCCACCGGCGGGCTGGACAGGGTACGGTATGGCTACACCTTC,CATGGLDRVRYGYTF
TRBJ1-1,TRBV7-9,-,-,TGTGCCAGCATTAAGGGGTTGATGAACACTGAAGCTTTCTTT,CASIKGLMNTEAFF
TRBJ1-2,TRBV5-5,-,-,TGTGCCAGCAGCCCGGACACGCGGGGCTACACCTTC,CASSPDTRGYTF
TRBJ1-2,TRBV28,-,-,TGTGCCAGCAGTTTATCAGGGTCCTATGGCTACACCTTC,CASSLSGSYGYTF
TRBJ2-7,TRBV11-1,TRBD2,-,TGTGCCAGCAGCCCCGGTCGCGGGGGACCCGCCTACGAGCAGTACTTC,CASSPGRGGPAYEQYF
TRBJ1-4,TRBV4-2,-,-,TGTGCCAGCAGCCAAGATCTTGGGGGGGCTAATGAAAAACTGTTTTTT,CASSQDLGGANEKLFF
TRBJ1-5,TRBV15,-,-,TGTGCCACCAGCAGAGATCTAAGGGGGAGCAATCAGCCCCAGCATTTT,CATSRDLRGSNQPQHF
TRBJ2-1,TRBV6-5,TRBD2,-,TGTGCCAGCAGTCCCTTTGGGGAGGGGTACAATGAGCAGTTCTTC,CASSPFGEGYNEQFF
TRBJ2-7,TRBV19,TRBD2,few,TGTGCCAGTAGTACACTAGCGGGAGACTACGAGCAGTACTTC,CASSTLAGDYEQYF
TRBJ1-1,TRBV20-1,-,-,TGCAGTGCTTCCGGCGGGACTGAAGCTTTCTTT,CSASGGTEAFF
TRBJ2-1,TRBV7-8,TRBD2,-,TGTGCCAGCAGATCGACTAGCGGGAGAGCGGATGAGCAGTTCTTC,CASRSTSGRADEQFF
TRBJ2-1,TRBV9,-,-,TGTGCCAGCAGCGTAAGGGAGTTGGTCAATTACAATGAGCAGTTCTTC,CASSVRELVNYNEQFF
TRBJ2-1,TRBV6-8,TRBD2,-,TGTGCCAGCAGTTACGGAACTAGCGGAGGAGATGAGCAGTTCTTC,CASSYGTSGGDEQFF
TRBJ2-7,TRBV15,-,-,TGTGCCACCAGCAGAGATCCGACTAGTTCTGGCGAGCAGTACTTC,CATSRDPTSSGEQYF
TRBJ2-6,TRBV2,-,-,TGTGCCAGCAGTCCTAGCGCCCCCTCTGGGGCCAACGTCCTGACTTTC,CASSPSAPSGANVLTF
TRBJ1-1,TRBV2,TRBD1,-,TGTGCCAGCAGTACTACAGGGGGCAGGGGCACTGAAGCTTTCTTT,CASSTTGGRGTEAFF
TRBJ2-7,TRBV19,TRBD2,-,TGTGCCAGTAGTATCGAGCCGGGGGGTAGGCACGAGCAGTACTTC,CASSIEPGGRHEQYF
TRBJ2-7,TRBV9,-,-,TGTGCCAGCAGCGTAGTCGGAGGGAGAGAGGCCGAGCAGTACTTC,CASSVVGGREAEQYF
TRBJ2-7,TRBV10-1,TRBD2,-,TGCGCCAGCAGTGATCGGGGGGCCTACGAGCAGTACTTC,CASSDRGAYEQYF
TRBJ2-5,TRBV18,TRBD2,-,TGTGCCAGCTCCCCTAGCGGGAGGGGAGAGACCCAGTACTTC,CASSPSGRGETQYF
TRBJ2-3,TRBV11-3,TRBD2,-,TGTGCCAGCAGCTCTTGGACTAGCGGGGTCGGAGATACGCAGTATTTT,CASSSWTSGVGDTQYF
TRBJ2-5,TRBV19,-,-,TGTGCCAGTAGTATAGGAACGGGACTTTTAACCCAAGAGACCCAGTACTTC,CASSIGTGLLTQETQYF
TRBJ2-1,TRBV4-2,-,-,TGTGCCAGCAGCCAAGCCGGCGGCTCCTACAATGAGCAGTTCTTC,CASSQAGGSYNEQFF
TRBJ1-3,TRBV19,-,-,TGTGCCAGTACCATCTCCCCGGGGGCTGGAAACACCATATATTTT,CASTISPGAGNTIYF
TRBJ2-5,TRBV11-2,-,-,TGTGCCAGCAGCCCGGGACTGATGCAAGAGACCCAGTACTTC,CASSPGLMQETQYF
TRBJ2-3,TRBV6-4,TRBD2,-,TGTGCCAGCTCTAGACTAGCGGGAAATACAGATACGCAGTATTTT,CASSRLAGNTDTQYF
TRBJ2-5,TRBV12-5,TRBD2,-,TGTGCTAGTGGTTTGTCCGGGGGGACCAGTGCCCAGACCCAGTACTTC,CASGLSGGTSAQTQYF
TRBJ1-2,TRBV2,-,-,TGTGCCAGCAGTGACAGGAACTATGGCTACACCTTC,CASSDRNYGYTF
TRBJ2-5,TRBV5-6,-,-,TGTGCCAGCAGCCTGTCCGGAGAGACCCAGTACTTC,CASSLSGETQYF
TRBJ2-3,TRBV25-1,-,-,TGTGCCAGCAGCGGCCTGGACACCGGGCCAGATACGCAGTATTTT,CASSGLDTGPDTQYF
TRBJ2-1,TRBV5-1,TRBD1,-,TGCGCCAGCAGCACCGGGACAGCCTCCTACAATGAGCAGTTCTTC,CASSTGTASYNEQFF
TRBJ2-5,TRBV7-7,TRBD1,-,TGTGCTAGCAGCTCCCCCAAGGACAGGGACGAGACCCAGTACTTC,CASSSPKDRDETQYF
TRBJ1-2,TRBV18,TRBD1,-,TGTGCCAGCTCACTGGGACAGGAACGCGGCTACACCTTC,CASSLGQERGYTF
TRBJ2-1,TRBV15,TRBD1,-,TGTGCCACCAGCTCCTGGACAGGGGTCAATGAGCAGTTCTTC,CATSSWTGVNEQFF